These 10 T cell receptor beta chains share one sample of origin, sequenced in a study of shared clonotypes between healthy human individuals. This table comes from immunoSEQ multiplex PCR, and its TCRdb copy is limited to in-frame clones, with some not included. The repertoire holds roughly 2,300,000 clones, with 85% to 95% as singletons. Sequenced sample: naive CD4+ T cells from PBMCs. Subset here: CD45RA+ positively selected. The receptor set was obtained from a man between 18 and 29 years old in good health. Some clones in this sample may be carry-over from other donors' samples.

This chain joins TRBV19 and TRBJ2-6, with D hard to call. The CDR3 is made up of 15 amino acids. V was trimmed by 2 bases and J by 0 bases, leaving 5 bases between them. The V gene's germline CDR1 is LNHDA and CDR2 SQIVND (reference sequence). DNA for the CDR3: TGTGCCAGTAGTATATCGACCTCTGGGGCCAACGTCCTGACTTTC. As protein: CASSISTSGANVLTF.

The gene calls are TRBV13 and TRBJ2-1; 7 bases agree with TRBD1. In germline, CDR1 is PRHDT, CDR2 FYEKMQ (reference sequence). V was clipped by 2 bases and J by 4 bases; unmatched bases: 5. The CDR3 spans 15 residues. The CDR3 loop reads CASSLRQGSYNEQFF. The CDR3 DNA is TGTGCCAGCAGCTTAAGACAGGGCAGTTACAATGAGCAGTTCTTC.

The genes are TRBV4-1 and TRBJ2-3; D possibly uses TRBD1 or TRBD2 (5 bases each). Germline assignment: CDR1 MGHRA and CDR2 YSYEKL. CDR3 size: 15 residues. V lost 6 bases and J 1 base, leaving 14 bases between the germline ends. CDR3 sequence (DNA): TGCGCCAGCAGGGGGGTAGGGCGGGGCACAGATACGCAGTATTTT. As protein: CASRGVGRGTDTQYF.

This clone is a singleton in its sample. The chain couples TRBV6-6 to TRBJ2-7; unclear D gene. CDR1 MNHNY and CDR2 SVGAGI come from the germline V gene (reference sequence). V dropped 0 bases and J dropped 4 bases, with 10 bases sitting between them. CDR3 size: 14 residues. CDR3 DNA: TGTGCCAGCAGTTACTCGAGTCAGAGTTACGAGCAGTACTTC. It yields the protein CASSYSSQSYEQYF.

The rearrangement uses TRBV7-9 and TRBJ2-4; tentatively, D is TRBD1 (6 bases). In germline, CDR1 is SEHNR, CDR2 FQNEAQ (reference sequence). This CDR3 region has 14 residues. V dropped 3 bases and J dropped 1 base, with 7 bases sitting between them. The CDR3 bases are TGTGCCAGCAGCTTTCAGGGGGCCAAAAACATTCAGTACTTC. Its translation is CASSFQGAKNIQYF.

CDR3 amino acids: CAISARGGDTGELFF. As DNA, the CDR3 is TGTGCCATCAGTGCGAGGGGTGGGGACACCGGGGAGCTGTTTTTT. V gene TRBV10-3 combines with J gene TRBJ2-2; either TRBD1 or TRBD2 may fit D (5 bases each). V was clipped by 4 bases and J by 3 bases, with 12 bases between them. The CDR3 covers 15 residues. CDR1 is ENHRY and CDR2 is SYGVKD in the germline V gene.

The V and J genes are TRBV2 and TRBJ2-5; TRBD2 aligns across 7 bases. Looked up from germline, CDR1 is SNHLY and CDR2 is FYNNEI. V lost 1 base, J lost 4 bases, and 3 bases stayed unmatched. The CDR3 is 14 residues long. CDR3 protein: CASSEGGGRETQYF. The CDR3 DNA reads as TGTGCCAGCAGTGAAGGGGGCGGGAGAGAGACCCAGTACTTC. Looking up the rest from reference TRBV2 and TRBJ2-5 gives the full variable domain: EPEVTQTPSHQVTQMGQEVILRCVPISNHLYFYWYRQILGQKVEFLVSFYNNEISEKSEIFDDQFSVERPDGSNFTLKIRSTKLEDSAMYFCASSEGGGRETQYFGPGTRLLVL.

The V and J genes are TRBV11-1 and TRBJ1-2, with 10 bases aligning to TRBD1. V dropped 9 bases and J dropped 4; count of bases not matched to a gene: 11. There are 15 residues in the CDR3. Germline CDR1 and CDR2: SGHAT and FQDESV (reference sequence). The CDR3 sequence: CARGERQGACYGYTF. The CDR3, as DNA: TGTGCCAGGGGAGAACGACAGGGGGCTTGCTATGGCTACACCTTC.

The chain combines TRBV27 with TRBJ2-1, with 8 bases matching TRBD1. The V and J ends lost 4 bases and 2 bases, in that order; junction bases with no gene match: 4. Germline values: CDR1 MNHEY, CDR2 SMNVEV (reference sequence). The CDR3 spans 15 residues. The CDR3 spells CASSSNRGAYNEQFF. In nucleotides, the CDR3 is TGTGCCAGCAGTTCAAACAGGGGGGCCTACAATGAGCAGTTCTTC.

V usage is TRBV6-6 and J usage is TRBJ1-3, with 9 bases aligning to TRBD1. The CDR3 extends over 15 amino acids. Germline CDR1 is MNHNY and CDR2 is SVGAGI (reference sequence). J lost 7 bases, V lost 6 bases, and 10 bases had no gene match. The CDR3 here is CASRPIGTGLNTIYF. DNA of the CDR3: TGTGCCAGCAGGCCGATCGGGACAGGGTTGAACACCATATATTTT.